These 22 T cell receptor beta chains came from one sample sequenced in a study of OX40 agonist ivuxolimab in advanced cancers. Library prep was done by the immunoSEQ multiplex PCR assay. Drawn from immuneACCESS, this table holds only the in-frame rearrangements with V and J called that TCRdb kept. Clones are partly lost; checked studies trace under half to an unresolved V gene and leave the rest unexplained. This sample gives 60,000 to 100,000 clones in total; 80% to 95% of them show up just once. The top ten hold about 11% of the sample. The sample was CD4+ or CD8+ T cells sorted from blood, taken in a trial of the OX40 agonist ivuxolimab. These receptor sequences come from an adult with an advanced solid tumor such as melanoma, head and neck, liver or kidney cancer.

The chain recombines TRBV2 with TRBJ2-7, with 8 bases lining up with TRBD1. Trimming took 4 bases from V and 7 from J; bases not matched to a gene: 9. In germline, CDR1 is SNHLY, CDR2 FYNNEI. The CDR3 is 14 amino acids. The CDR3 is CASSGVDRGREQYF. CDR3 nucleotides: TGTGCCAGCAGTGGGGTAGACAGGGGAAGGGAGCAGTACTTC. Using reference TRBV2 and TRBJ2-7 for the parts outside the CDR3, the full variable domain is EPEVTQTPSHQVTQMGQEVILRCVPISNHLYFYWYRQILGQKVEFLVSFYNNEISEKSEIFDDQFSVERPDGSNFTLKIRSTKLEDSAMYFCASSGVDRGREQYFGPGTRLTVT.

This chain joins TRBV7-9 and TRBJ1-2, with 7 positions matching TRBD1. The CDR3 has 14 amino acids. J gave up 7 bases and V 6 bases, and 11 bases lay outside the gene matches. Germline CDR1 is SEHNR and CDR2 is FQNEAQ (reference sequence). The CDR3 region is CASRKNPGTVGYTF. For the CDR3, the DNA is TGTGCCAGCAGAAAAAACCCTGGGACAGTTGGCTACACCTTC. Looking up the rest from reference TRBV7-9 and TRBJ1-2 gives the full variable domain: DTGVSQNPRHKITKRGQNVTFRCDPISEHNRLYWYRQTLGQGPEFLTYFQNEAQLEKSRLLSDRFSAERPKGSFSTLEIQRTEQGDSAMYLCASRKNPGTVGYTFGSGTRLTVV.

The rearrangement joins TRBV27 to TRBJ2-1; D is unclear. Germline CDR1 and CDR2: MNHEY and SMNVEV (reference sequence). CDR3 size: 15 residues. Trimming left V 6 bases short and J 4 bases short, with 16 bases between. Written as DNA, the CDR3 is TGTGCCAGCAGCCTGAATGGGCCGAATTACAATGAGCAGTTCTTC. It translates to CASSLNGPNYNEQFF.

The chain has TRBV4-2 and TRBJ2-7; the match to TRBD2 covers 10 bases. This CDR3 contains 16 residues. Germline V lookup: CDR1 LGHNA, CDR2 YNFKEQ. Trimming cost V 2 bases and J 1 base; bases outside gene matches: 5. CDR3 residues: CASSQSSSGGSYEQYF. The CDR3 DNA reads TGTGCCAGCAGCCAATCCTCTAGCGGGGGATCCTACGAGCAGTACTTC.

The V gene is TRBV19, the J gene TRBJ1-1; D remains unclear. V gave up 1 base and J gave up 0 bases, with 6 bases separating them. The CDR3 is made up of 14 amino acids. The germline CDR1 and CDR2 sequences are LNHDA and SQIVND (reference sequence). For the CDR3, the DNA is TGTGCCAGTAGTATAGGACCCATGAACACTGAAGCTTTCTTT. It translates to CASSIGPMNTEAFF.

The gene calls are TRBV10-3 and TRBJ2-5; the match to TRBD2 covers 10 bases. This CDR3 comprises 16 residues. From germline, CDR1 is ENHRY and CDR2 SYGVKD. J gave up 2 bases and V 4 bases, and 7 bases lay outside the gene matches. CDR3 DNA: TGTGCCATCAGTGGTATGGTAGCGGGGGGTCAAGAGACCCAGTACTTC. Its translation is CAISGMVAGGQETQYF.

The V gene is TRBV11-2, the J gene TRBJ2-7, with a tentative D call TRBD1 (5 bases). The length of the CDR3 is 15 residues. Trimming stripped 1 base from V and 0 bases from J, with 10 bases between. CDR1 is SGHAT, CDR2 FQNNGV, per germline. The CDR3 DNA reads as TGTGCCAGCAGCTTAGTTACAGGCTCCTCCTACGAGCAGTACTTC. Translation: CASSLVTGSSYEQYF.

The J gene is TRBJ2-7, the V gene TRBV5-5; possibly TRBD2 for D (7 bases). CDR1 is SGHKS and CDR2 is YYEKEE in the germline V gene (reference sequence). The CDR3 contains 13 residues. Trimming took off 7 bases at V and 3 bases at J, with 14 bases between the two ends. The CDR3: CASPEGGFYEQYF. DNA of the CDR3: TGTGCCAGCCCGGAGGGGGGGTTCTACGAGCAGTACTTC.

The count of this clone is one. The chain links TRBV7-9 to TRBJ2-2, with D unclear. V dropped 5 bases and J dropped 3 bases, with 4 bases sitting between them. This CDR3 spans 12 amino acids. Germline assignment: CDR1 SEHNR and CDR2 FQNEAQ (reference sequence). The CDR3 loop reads CASSHDTGELFF. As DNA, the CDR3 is TGTGCCAGCAGCCACGACACCGGGGAGCTGTTTTTT.

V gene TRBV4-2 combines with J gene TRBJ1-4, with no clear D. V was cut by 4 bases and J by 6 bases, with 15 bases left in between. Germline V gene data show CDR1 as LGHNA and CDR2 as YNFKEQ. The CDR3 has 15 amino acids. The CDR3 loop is CASSPTALLDEKLFF. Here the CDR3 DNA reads TGTGCCAGCAGCCCTACGGCATTGCTGGATGAAAAACTGTTTTTT.

The CDR3 here is CASSSGQGEDYEQYF. CDR3 sequence (DNA): TGTGCCAGCAGCTCCGGACAGGGGGAAGACTACGAGCAGTACTTC. The J gene is TRBJ2-7, the V gene TRBV7-9; TRBD1 matches 10 bases. CDR1 is SEHNR, CDR2 FQNEAQ, per germline (reference sequence). Trimming cost V 4 bases and J 3 bases; bases outside gene matches: 6. This CDR3 spans 15 amino acids. The entire variable domain, with the rest obtained from reference TRBV7-9 and TRBJ2-7, is as follows: DTGVSQNPRHKITKRGQNVTFRCDPISEHNRLYWYRQTLGQGPEFLTYFQNEAQLEKSRLLSDRFSAERPKGSFSTLEIQRTEQGDSAMYLCASSSGQGEDYEQYFGPGTRLTVT.

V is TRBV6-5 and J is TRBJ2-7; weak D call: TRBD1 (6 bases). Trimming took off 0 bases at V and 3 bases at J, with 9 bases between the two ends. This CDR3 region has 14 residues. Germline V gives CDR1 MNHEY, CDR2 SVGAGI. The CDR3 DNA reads TGTGCCAGCAGTTACTCCGACAGGTTCTACGAGCAGTACTTC. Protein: CASSYSDRFYEQYF.

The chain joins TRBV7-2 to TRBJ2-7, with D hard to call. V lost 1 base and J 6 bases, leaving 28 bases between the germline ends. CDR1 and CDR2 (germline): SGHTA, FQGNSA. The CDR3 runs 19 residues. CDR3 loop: CASSLVSVMVGSMVSEQYF. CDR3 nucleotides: TGTGCCAGCAGCTTAGTGTCGGTCATGGTGGGCAGTATGGTTAGCGAGCAGTACTTC.

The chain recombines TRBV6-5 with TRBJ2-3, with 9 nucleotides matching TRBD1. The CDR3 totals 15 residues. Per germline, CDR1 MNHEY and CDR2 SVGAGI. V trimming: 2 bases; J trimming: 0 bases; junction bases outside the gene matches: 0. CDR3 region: CASSYGTGSTDTQYF. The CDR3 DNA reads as TGTGCCAGCAGTTACGGGACAGGGAGCACAGATACGCAGTATTTT.

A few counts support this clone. As DNA, the CDR3 is TGTGCCAGCAGTATTGACTGGGGAGGGAACACTGAAGCTTTCTTT. Amino acid sequence: CASSIDWGGNTEAFF. The V and J genes are TRBV11-2 and TRBJ1-1; D call uncertain. CDR1 and CDR2 (germline): SGHAT, FQNNGV. This CDR3 is built from 15 residues. Trimming shortened V by 6 bases and J by 1 base, and 15 bases separated the two germline ends. Based on the CDR3 plus reference TRBV11-2 and TRBJ1-1, the full variable domain is EAGVAQSPRYKIIEKRQSVAFWCNPISGHATLYWYQQILGQGPKLLIQFQNNGVVDDSQLPKDRFSAERLKGVDSTLKIQPAKLEDSAVYLCASSIDWGGNTEAFFGQGTRLTVV.

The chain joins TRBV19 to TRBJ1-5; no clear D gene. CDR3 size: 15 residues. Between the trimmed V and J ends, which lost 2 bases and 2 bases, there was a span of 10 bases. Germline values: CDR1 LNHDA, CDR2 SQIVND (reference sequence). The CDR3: CASSIIGKGNQPQHF. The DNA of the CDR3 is TGTGCCAGTAGTATAATTGGGAAGGGCAATCAGCCCCAGCATTTT.

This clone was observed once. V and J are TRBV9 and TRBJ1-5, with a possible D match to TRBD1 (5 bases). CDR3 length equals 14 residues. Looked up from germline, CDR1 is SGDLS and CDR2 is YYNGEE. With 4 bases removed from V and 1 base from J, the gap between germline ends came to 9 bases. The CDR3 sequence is CASSLQGSNQPQHF. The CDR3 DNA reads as TGTGCCAGCAGCCTCCAGGGCAGCAATCAGCCCCAGCATTTT. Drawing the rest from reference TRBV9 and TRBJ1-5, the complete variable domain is DSGVTQTPKHLITATGQRVTLRCSPRSGDLSVYWYQQSLDQGLQFLIQYYNGEERAKGNILERFSAQQFPDLHSELNLSSLELGDSALYFCASSLQGSNQPQHFGDGTRLSIL.

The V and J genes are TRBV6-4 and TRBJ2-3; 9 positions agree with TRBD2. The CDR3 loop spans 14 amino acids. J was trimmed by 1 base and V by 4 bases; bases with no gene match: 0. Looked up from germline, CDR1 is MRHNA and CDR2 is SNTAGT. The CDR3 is CASSGTSGTDTQYF. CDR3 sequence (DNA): TGTGCCAGCAGTGGGACTAGCGGCACAGATACGCAGTATTTT.

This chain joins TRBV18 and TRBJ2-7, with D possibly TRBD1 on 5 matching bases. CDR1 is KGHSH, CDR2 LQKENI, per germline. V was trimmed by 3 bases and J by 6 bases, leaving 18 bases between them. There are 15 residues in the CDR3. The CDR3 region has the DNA TGTGCCAGCTCACCTTCGACAGAACCCTGGGGCGAGCAGTACTTC. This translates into CASSPSTEPWGEQYF.

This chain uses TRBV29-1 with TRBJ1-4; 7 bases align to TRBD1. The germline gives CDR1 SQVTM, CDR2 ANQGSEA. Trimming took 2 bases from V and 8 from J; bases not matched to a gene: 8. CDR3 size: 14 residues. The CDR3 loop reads CSVEFGTDKEKLFF. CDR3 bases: TGCAGCGTTGAATTCGGGACAGACAAAGAAAAACTGTTTTTT.

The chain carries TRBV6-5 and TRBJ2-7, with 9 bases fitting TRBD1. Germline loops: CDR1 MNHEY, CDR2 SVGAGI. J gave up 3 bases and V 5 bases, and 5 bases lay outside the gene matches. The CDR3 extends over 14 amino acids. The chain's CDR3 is CASSKDRGVYEQYF. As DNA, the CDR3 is TGTGCCAGCAGTAAGGACAGGGGCGTCTACGAGCAGTACTTC.

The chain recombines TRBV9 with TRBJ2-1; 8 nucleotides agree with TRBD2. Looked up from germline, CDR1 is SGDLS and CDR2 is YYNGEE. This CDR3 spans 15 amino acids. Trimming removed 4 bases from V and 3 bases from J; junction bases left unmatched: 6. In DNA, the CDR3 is TGTGCCAGCAGCACTAGCGGAGACTACTACAATGAGCAGTTCTTC. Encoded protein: CASSTSGDYYNEQFF. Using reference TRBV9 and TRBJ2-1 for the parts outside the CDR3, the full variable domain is DSGVTQTPKHLITATGQRVTLRCSPRSGDLSVYWYQQSLDQGLQFLIQYYNGEERAKGNILERFSAQQFPDLHSELNLSSLELGDSALYFCASSTSGDYYNEQFFGPGTRLTVL.